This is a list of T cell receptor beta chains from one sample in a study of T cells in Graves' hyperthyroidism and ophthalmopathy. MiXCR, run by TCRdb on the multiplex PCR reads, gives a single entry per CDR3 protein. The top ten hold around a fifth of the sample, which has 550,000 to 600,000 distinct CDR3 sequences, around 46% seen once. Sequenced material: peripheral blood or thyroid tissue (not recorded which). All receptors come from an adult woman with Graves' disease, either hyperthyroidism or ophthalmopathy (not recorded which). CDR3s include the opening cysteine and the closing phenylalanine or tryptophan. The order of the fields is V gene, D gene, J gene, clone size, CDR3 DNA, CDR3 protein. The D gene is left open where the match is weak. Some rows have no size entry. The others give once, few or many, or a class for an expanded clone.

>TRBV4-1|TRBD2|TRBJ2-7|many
TGCGCCAGCAGCCAGGACCTAGCGGGACGCTCCTACGAGCAGTACTTC
CASSQDLAGRSYEQYF
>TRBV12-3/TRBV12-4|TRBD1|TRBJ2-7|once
TGTGCCAGTCAACCGGGACAGGGAGCTGACGAGCAGTACTTC
CASQPGQGADEQYF
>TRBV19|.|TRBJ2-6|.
TGTGCCAGTGCCCTCGGAGCTGAGGCCAACGTCCTGACTTTC
CASALGAEANVLTF
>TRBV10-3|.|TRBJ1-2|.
TGTGCCATCAGTGAGGGAAAGAACTATGGCTACACCTTC
CAISEGKNYGYTF
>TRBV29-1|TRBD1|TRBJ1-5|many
TGCAGCGTCGGACAGGTCAATCAGCCCCAGCATTTT
CSVGQVNQPQHF
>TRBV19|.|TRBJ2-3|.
TGTGCCAGTAATCTACAGGGTCCCGACACAGATACGCAGTATTTT
CASNLQGPDTDTQYF
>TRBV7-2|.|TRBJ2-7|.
TGTGCCAGCAGCAAGACCCCCGAGCAGTACTTC
CASSKTPEQYF
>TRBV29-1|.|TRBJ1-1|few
TGCAGCGTTGTAGGACAGATGAACACTGAAGCTTTCTTT
CSVVGQMNTEAFF
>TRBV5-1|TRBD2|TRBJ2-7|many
TGCGCCAGCAGCTTGGCAAGCGGGGCCTCCTACGAGCAGTACTTC
CASSLASGASYEQYF
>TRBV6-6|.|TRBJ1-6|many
TGTGCCAGCAGTGGACAGAGCTCCTATAATTCACCCCTCCACTTT
CASSGQSSYNSPLHF
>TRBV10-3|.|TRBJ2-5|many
TGTGCCATCAGTAGTCCGGAGGGGGAGACCCAGTACTTC
CAISSPEGETQYF
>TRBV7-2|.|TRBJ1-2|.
TGTGCCAGCAGCCCCAACCAGGGAAATGGCTACACCTTC
CASSPNQGNGYTF
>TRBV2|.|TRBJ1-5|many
TGTGCCAGCAGTGAGGGGACAAGTAACAATCAGCCCCAGCATTTT
CASSEGTSNNQPQHF
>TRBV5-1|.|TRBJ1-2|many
TGCGCCAGCAGCCTTAGCGGGCAGAGCTATGGCTACACCTTC
CASSLSGQSYGYTF
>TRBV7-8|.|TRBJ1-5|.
TGTGCCAGCAGCCTCTGGACACAGAGCAATCAGCCCCAGCATTTT
CASSLWTQSNQPQHF
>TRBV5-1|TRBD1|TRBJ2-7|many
TGCGCCAGCCGGGGACAGGGGAGCTCCTACGAGCAGTACTTC
CASRGQGSSYEQYF
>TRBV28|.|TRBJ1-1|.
TGTGCTGGGATGGGCACTGAAGCTTTCTTT
CAGMGTEAFF
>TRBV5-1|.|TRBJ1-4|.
TGCGCCAGCAGCGTCCAGGGGACGGCCGAAAAACTGTTTTTT
CASSVQGTAEKLFF